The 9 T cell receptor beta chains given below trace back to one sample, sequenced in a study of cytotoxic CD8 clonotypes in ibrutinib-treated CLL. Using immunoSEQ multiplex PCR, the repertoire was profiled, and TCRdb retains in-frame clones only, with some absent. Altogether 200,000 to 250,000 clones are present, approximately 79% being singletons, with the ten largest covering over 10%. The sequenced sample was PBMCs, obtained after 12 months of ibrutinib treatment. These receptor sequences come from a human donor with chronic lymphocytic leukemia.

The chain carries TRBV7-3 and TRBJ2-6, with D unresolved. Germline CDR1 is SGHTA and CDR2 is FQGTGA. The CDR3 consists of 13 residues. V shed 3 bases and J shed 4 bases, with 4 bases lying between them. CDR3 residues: CASSFIGANVLTF. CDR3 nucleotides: TGTGCCAGCAGCTTTATAGGGGCCAACGTCCTGACTTTC. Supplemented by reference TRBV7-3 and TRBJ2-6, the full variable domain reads GAGVSQTPSNKVTEKGKYVELRCDPISGHTALYWYRQSLGQGPEFLIYFQGTGAADDSGLPNDRFFAVRPEGSVSTLKIQRTERGDSAVYLCASSFIGANVLTFGAGSRLTVL.

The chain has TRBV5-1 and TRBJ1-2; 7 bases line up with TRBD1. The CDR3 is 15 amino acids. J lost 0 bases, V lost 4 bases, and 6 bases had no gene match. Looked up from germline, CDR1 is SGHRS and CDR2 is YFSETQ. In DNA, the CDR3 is TGCGCCAGCAGCGGAACCGGGACAGCTAACTATGGCTACACCTTC. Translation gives CASSGTGTANYGYTF.

The CDR3 DNA sequence: TGTGCCAGCAGCTTGGAGGGAGGGCAGTTCTTC. Its protein product is CASSLEGGQFF. V usage is TRBV7-9 and J usage is TRBJ2-1, with D possibly TRBD2 on 6 matching bases. The CDR3 has 11 residues. The ends were cut back, 3 bases at V and 12 bases at J, with 9 bases in the middle. Germline V CDR1 and CDR2: SEHNR, FQNEAQ (reference sequence).

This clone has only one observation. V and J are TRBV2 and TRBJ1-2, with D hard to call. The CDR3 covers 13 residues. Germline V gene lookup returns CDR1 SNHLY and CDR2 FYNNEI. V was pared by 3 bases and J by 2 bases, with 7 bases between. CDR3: CASSEDGNYGYTF. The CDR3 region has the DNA TGTGCCAGCAGTGAGGACGGAAACTATGGCTACACCTTC.

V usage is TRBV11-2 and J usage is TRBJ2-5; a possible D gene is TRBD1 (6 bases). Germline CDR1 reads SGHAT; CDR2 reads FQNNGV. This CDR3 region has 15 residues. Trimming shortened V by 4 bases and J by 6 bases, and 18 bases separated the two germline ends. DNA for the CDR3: TGTGCCAGCAGCTCAACCTTAACAGGGCGGAAGACCCAGTACTTC. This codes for CASSSTLTGRKTQYF.

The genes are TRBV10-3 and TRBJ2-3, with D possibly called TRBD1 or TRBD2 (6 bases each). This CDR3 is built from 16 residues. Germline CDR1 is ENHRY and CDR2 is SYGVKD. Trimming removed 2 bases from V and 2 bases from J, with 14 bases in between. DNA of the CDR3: TGTGCCATCAGTGAGGGACGGGGGCCTCTCACAGATACGCAGTATTTT. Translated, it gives CAISEGRGPLTDTQYF.

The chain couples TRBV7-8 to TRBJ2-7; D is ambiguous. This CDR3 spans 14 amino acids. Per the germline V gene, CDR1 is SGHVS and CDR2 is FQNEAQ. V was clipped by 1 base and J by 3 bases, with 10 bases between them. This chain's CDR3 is CASSLVSSNYEQYF. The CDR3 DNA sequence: TGTGCCAGCAGCTTAGTATCATCCAACTACGAGCAGTACTTC. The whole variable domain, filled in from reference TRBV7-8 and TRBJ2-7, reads GAGVSQSPRYKVAKRGQDVALRCDPISGHVSLFWYQQALGQGPEFLTYFQNEAQLDKSGLPSDRFFAERPEGSVSTLKIQRTQQEDSAVYLCASSLVSSNYEQYFGPGTRLTVT.

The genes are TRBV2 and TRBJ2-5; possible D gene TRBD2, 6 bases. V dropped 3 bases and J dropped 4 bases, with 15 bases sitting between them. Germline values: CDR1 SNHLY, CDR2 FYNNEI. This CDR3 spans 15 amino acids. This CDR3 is CASSDGGIKGETQYF. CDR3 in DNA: TGTGCCAGCAGTGATGGGGGGATAAAAGGAGAGACCCAGTACTTC.

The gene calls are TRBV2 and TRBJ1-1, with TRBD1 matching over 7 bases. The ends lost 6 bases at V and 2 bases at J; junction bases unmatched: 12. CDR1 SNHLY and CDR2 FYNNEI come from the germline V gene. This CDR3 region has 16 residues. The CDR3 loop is CASRSLRQGVNTEAFF. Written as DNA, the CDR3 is TGTGCCAGCAGGAGCCTCAGACAGGGAGTTAACACTGAAGCTTTCTTT.